This entry is about one T cell receptor beta chain. Its specificity is not known. The V end lost 3 bases, the J end lost 5 bases, and 20 bases lay between the germline ends. The length of the CDR3 is 16 residues. The germline gives CDR1 SGHNT, CDR2 YYREEE (reference sequence). The data originate from a study of CD4 T cells in relation to SARS-CoV-2 and coronaviruses. Across the study: The negative reference was HIV-1 Nef peptide pool or peptide-free culture. The HLA restriction of the shared crossreactive spike epitopes was mapped. General study findings and limits: About 64% of donors had memory CD4+ clonotypes crossrecognizing SARS-CoV-2 and common cold coronavirus spike.

The protocol was immunoSEQ multiplex PCR, while the TCRdb copy is restricted to in-frame clones and leaves out a portion. The top ten hold roughly 25% of the sample, which has some 21,000 clones, 77% seen once. Before the COVID-19 pandemic, during about 2010-2018, CD4+ T cells were taken from unexposed donors. The cells were cultured for about ten days before CD4+ T cells were isolated. Cells permitting, SARS-CoV-2 S/N and four cold-coronavirus spikes were tested on unexposed-donor CD4+ T cells. The origin of this receptor is a human donor in good health. The chain combines TRBV5-4 with TRBJ1-2; possible D gene TRBD1, 5 bases. Sequencing was done on a sample of CD4+ T cells from PBMCs, cultured in vitro. CDR3 protein: CASSSRAGTAVYGYTF. The CDR3 region has the DNA TGTGCCAGCAGCTCCCGGGCAGGGACCGCCGTTTATGGCTACACCTTC. The variable domain in full, with the rest retrieved from reference TRBV5-4 and TRBJ1-2, is ETGVTQSPTHLIKTRGQQVTLRCSSQSGHNTVSWYQQALGQGPQFIFQYYREEENGRGNFPPRFSGLQFPNYSSELNVNALELDDSALYLCASSSRAGTAVYGYTFGSGTRLTVV.